Sequencing of this T cell receptor beta chain was carried out in a study of technical replicates of blood from several donors. Some clones are missing from TCRdb's copy, which holds only in-frame ones; the method was immunoSEQ multiplex PCR. The sample contains about 74,000 clones, 95% of which appear only once. The germline gives CDR1 SGHNT, CDR2 YYREEE (reference sequence). There are 14 residues in the CDR3. The V gene lost 4 bases and the J gene lost 4 bases, with 13 bases spanning the gap. This TCR came from a human donor in good health. V usage is TRBV5-4 and J usage is TRBJ2-3, with D unclear. Sequencing used T cells isolated from PBMCs. CDR3 residues: CASSPRIEADTQYF. The CDR3 bases are TGTGCCAGCAGCCCGAGGATAGAAGCAGATACGCAGTATTTT.